The 18 T cell receptor beta chains below all came from one sample that was sequenced in a study of T cell repertoires in cytomegalovirus infection. The antigens for these receptors are not known. TCRdb itself ran the reads through MiXCR, one entry per CDR3 protein. Of a few hundred thousand distinct CDR3 sequences listed, over 35% were seen once; the top ten hold 48%. Material: cultured PBMCs, obtained from culture after CMV antigen stimulation. All receptors derive from a human donor in good health (CMV status not recorded). Some clones in this sample may be carry-over from other donors' samples.

This clonotype was seen once. The V call is TRBV20-1, the J call TRBJ2-3; D might be TRBD1 or TRBD2, each matching 6 bases. V lost 6 bases to trimming and J lost 6 bases, with 19 bases between them. The CDR3 spans 14 residues. The germline V gene has CDR1 DFQATT and CDR2 SNEGSKA (reference sequence). This chain's CDR3 is CSAPRGQWLDTQYF. The CDR3 nucleotides read TGCAGTGCCCCCCGGGGGCAATGGCTCGATACGCAGTATTTT.

A few counts support this clonotype. The genes are TRBV7-9 and TRBJ2-1; D may be TRBD1 or TRBD2 (5 bases each). V shed 8 bases and J shed 5 bases, with 16 bases lying between them. This CDR3 contains 14 residues. Germline CDR1 SEHNR, CDR2 FQNEAQ (reference sequence). In DNA form, the CDR3 reads TGTGCCAGCTTTGTGGGACGCCTTGACAATGAGCAGTTCTTC. Translation: CASFVGRLDNEQFF.

This clonotype has just a few counts. V is TRBV6-1 and J is TRBJ1-3, with 7 bases lining up with TRBD1. CDR3 length: 13 residues. Germline CDR1 reads MNHNS; CDR2 reads SASEGT. J lost 2 bases, V lost 10 bases, and 5 bases had no gene match. The CDR3 DNA reads as TGTGCCACTCAAGACAGGGCTGGAAACACCATATATTTT. It specifies CATQDRAGNTIYF.

The chain is built from TRBV7-9 and TRBJ2-7; D may correspond to TRBD1 or TRBD2 (6 bases each). Germline V gene sequence: CDR1 SEHNR, CDR2 FQNEAQ (reference sequence). Trimming removed 5 bases at V and 2 bases at J, with 16 bases between. The CDR3 is 15 amino acids. The CDR3 coding sequence is TGTGCCAGCAGCCGGGGGCTCATCTCCCCCTACGAGCAGTACTTC. Protein sequence: CASSRGLISPYEQYF. Based on the CDR3 plus reference TRBV7-9 and TRBJ2-7, the full variable domain is DTGVSQNPRHKITKRGQNVTFRCDPISEHNRLYWYRQTLGQGPEFLTYFQNEAQLEKSRLLSDRFSAERPKGSFSTLEIQRTEQGDSAMYLCASSRGLISPYEQYFGPGTRLTVT.

This clonotype was detected only a few times. This chain connects TRBV19 to TRBJ2-3; D is possibly TRBD1 (5 bases). The CDR3 has 15 amino acids. Trimming took off 6 bases at V and 0 bases at J, with 13 bases between the two ends. The germline V gene encodes CDR1 LNHDA and CDR2 SQIVND (reference sequence). CDR3 sequence (DNA): TGTGCCAGTAGGGCCGGTCAGGGCAGCACAGATACGCAGTATTTT. Translating it yields CASRAGQGSTDTQYF.

The chain employs TRBV28 and TRBJ1-5; D is ambiguous. The CDR3 covers 10 residues. The V and J ends lost 10 bases and 4 bases respectively, with 5 bases between them. In germline, CDR1 is MDHEN, CDR2 SYDVKM. The CDR3 spells CANSNQPQHF. CDR3 DNA sequence: TGTGCCAACTCGAATCAGCCCCAGCATTTT.

This clonotype appeared a few times. This rearrangement joins TRBV11-3 to TRBJ2-1; 9 bases agree with TRBD2. V was clipped by 9 bases and J by 9 bases; unmatched bases: 6. Looked up from germline, CDR1 is SGHNT and CDR2 is YENEEA. CDR3 length: 12 amino acids. The CDR3 DNA sequence: TGTGCCAGTTCCTGGCGGGAGGGTGAGCAGTTCTTC. Amino acid sequence: CASSWREGEQFF.

CDR3 protein: CASSPPGVYNEQFF. The CDR3 DNA reads TGTGCCAGCAGCCCCCCAGGGGTCTACAATGAGCAGTTCTTC. This chain links TRBV27 with TRBJ2-1; D is possibly TRBD1 (6 bases). The V gene lost 6 bases and the J gene lost 3 bases, with 12 bases spanning the gap. Looked up from germline, CDR1 is MNHEY and CDR2 is SMNVEV (reference sequence). CDR3 length: 14 amino acids.

V usage is TRBV7-4 and J usage is TRBJ2-7, with 10 bases that match TRBD1. With V trimmed by 10 bases and J by 4 bases, 13 bases remained unmatched. This CDR3 region has 15 residues. Germline CDR1 is SGHVT and CDR2 is SQSDAQ. CDR3 sequence: CATSLGQGTFYEQYF. CDR3 DNA sequence: TGTGCCACCTCGTTGGGACAGGGGACCTTTTACGAGCAGTACTTC.

This clonotype has at least ten counts. J is TRBJ2-5 and V is TRBV11-2; TRBD1 is a possible D gene (5 bases). Germline V gives CDR1 SGHAT, CDR2 FQNNGV. This CDR3 has 13 amino acids. Trimming took 6 bases from V and 1 from J, leaving 9 bases between them. The CDR3 spells CASSLDIQETQYF. The DNA for the CDR3 is TGTGCCAGCAGTCTGGACATCCAAGAGACCCAGTACTTC.

J is TRBJ2-5 and V is TRBV24-1, with D perhaps given as TRBD1 or TRBD2 (5 bases each). The CDR3 runs to 13 residues. Germline CDR1 is KGHDR and CDR2 is SFDVKD. V was pared by 4 bases and J by 7 bases, with 12 bases between. The CDR3 loop is CATSEGPSGTQYF. DNA for the CDR3: TGTGCCACCAGTGAGGGACCTTCGGGGACCCAGTACTTC.

The genes are TRBV6-5 and TRBJ2-7; 7 nucleotides agree with TRBD1. Germline V gene lookup returns CDR1 MNHEY and CDR2 SVGAGI. CDR3 length: 14 amino acids. With V trimmed by 5 bases and J by 2 bases, 6 bases remained unmatched. Written as DNA, the CDR3 is TGTGCCAGCAGTAACCCGGGACAGACCTACGAGCAGTACTTC. Translation: CASSNPGQTYEQYF.

This clonotype was found a few times. The V call is TRBV12-3 or TRBV12-4, the J call TRBJ1-2; D not resolved. The V and J ends lost 6 bases and 2 bases respectively, with 10 bases between them. There are 13 residues in the CDR3. The CDR3 bases are TGTGCCAGCAGCTTCACTAGGAACTATGGCTACACCTTC. It is translated as CASSFTRNYGYTF.

The chain joins TRBV4-1 to TRBJ1-2, with unresolved D. The CDR3 consists of 15 residues. V shed 3 bases and J shed 0 bases, with 11 bases lying between them. Per germline, CDR1 MGHRA and CDR2 YSYEKL. The CDR3 nucleotides read TGCGCCAGCAGCCACCCGCTTCTAGCTAACTATGGCTACACCTTC. Its translation: CASSHPLLANYGYTF.

The chain is built from TRBV12-3 or TRBV12-4 and TRBJ2-3; tentatively, D is TRBD1 or TRBD2 (5 bases each). The CDR3 has 14 amino acids. V shed 10 bases and J shed 5 bases, with 19 bases lying between them. The CDR3 sequence: CATLRAEQGDTQYF. The CDR3 coding sequence is TGTGCCACCCTACGAGCGGAGCAGGGAGATACGCAGTATTTT.

This clonotype was counted between two and nine times. The chain links TRBV7-4 to TRBJ1-2, with 10 bases identical to TRBD1. The CDR3 spans 15 residues. Trimming took 3 bases from V and 5 from J; bases not matched to a gene: 6. CDR1 and CDR2 (germline): SGHVT, SQSDAQ. The CDR3 region has the DNA TGTGCCAGCAGCTTCACGGGACAGGGGTTATATGGCTACACCTTC. It yields the protein CASSFTGQGLYGYTF.

The chain uses TRBV7-9 and TRBJ2-2; D remains unclear. From germline, CDR1 is SEHNR and CDR2 FQNEAQ (reference sequence). With 7 bases removed from V and 1 base from J, the gap between germline ends came to 13 bases. The CDR3 length is 15 residues. CDR3 sequence reads: CASMAETWNTGELFF. DNA of the CDR3: TGTGCCAGCATGGCGGAGACCTGGAACACCGGGGAGCTGTTTTTT.

This clonotype has a handful of counts. The gene calls are TRBV7-6 and TRBJ1-6; D is possibly TRBD1 (6 bases). The V and J ends lost 1 base and 6 bases respectively, with 10 bases between them. From germline, CDR1 is SGHVS and CDR2 FNYEAQ. This CDR3 region has 15 residues. CDR3 DNA sequence: TGTGCCAGCAGCTTAGGGTCCAGGGGTAATTCACCCCTCCACTTT. As protein: CASSLGSRGNSPLHF.